Shown below are 5 T cell receptor beta chains from a single sample sequenced in a study of regulatory T cells in long-lasting Graves disease. Arm-PCR of CDR3 regions and iRepertoire HTBI primers were the basis on which TCR beta libraries were built. In TCRdb, the multiplex PCR reads were re-called with MiXCR into one record per CDR3 protein. The sample records 450,000 or so distinct CDR3 sequences, less than 25% being singletons. Documented time point: persistent/refractory GD, antithyroid drugs over 5 years with positive TRAb. Generation of the TCR library employed RNA extracted from PBMCs. The specimen was peripheral blood mononuclear cells (PBMCs), collected when the disease was refractory, from a patient treated with antithyroid drugs. Receptor source: a female donor with Graves disease.

This clonotype came up a few times. The J gene is TRBJ2-5, the V gene TRBV19; D remains unclear. The CDR3 sequence is 15 residues long. The germline V gene encodes CDR1 LNHDA and CDR2 SQIVND (reference sequence). V was clipped by 5 bases and J by 5 bases, with 18 bases between them. CDR3 amino acids: CASSVGTHPGETQYF. CDR3 DNA: TGTGCCAGTAGTGTTGGCACCCATCCTGGGGAGACCCAGTACTTC.

This clonotype was detected ten times or more. The chain is built from TRBV28 and TRBJ2-5; D may match TRBD1 or TRBD2 (5 bases each). This CDR3 spans 18 amino acids. Trimming removed 6 bases at V and 4 bases at J, with 27 bases between. Germline assignment: CDR1 MDHEN and CDR2 SYDVKM. DNA of the CDR3: TGTGCCAGCAGACCCTTAAACCTGGGACGTTCGCCCCGAGAGACCCAGTACTTC. Translated, it gives CASRPLNLGRSPRETQYF. Variable domain in full (rest from reference TRBV28 and TRBJ2-5): DVKVTQSSRYLVKRTGEKVFLECVQDMDHENMFWYRQDPGLGLRLIYFSYDVKMKEKGDIPEGYSVSREKKERFSLILESASTNQTSMYLCASRPLNLGRSPRETQYFGPGTRLLVL.

The table lists this clonotype with a few counts. This sequence may be a read error, since a much larger clone differs from it by one base. The chain has TRBV7-6 and TRBJ2-7; TRBD2 matches 8 bases. The CDR3 spans 14 residues. Germline assignment: CDR1 SGHVS and CDR2 FNYEAQ. With 2 bases clipped from V and 2 bases from J, the junction kept 2 bases outside the gene matches. The DNA of the CDR3 is TGTGCCAGCAGCTTAAAAGCGGGAGCCTACGAGCAGTACTTC. Amino acids: CASSLKAGAYEQYF.

This clonotype occurred a few times. The chain has TRBV18 and TRBJ2-2; 7 nucleotides line up with TRBD2. The CDR3 has 19 residues. Trimming cost V 3 bases and J 0 bases; bases outside gene matches: 13. The germline CDR1 and CDR2 sequences are KGHSH and LQKENI. CDR3 sequence (DNA): TGTGCCAGCTCACCGGGAGGGGCTCATGCCCGTACGAACACCGGGGAGCTGTTTTTT. Translation gives CASSPGGAHARTNTGELFF. Full variable domain (outside the CDR3, taken from reference TRBV18 and TRBJ2-2): NAGVMQNPRHLVRRRGQEARLRCSPMKGHSHVYWYRQLPEEGLKFMVYLQKENIIDESGMPKERFSAEFPKEGPSILRIQQVVRGDSAAYFCASSPGGAHARTNTGELFFGEGSRLTVL.

This clonotype has just one count. The junction departs from the called germline gene at one end, perhaps through a read error. V and J are TRBV24-1 and TRBJ2-1; TRBD1 matches at 9 bases. This CDR3 contains 15 residues. CDR1 is KGHDR, CDR2 SFDVKD, per germline. The CDR3 DNA follows: TGTGCCACCGGTGATCCGGGACAGGGTTACAATGAGCAGTTCTTC. Translating gives CATGDPGQGYNEQFF.